This T cell receptor beta chain comes out of a study of identical twins (dated by TCRdb to about 2016). The study in broad terms: To test whether fetal clonotypes persist, the study used deep sequencing on TCR alpha and beta repertoires from monozygotic twins, unrelated adults of various ages, and cord blood. To rule out contamination, the twin experiments were replicated at different times with different library preparation protocols.

This clonotype was observed at least ten times. Its antigen is unknown. The record has no base qualities; no much larger clone is one base away. Only healthy Caucasian donors were included. Three unrelated non-twin adults were also sequenced: a male aged 18 to 30, a male aged 50 to 59 and a female aged 50 to 59. Miltenyi CD45RO+ enrichment and human naive T-cell isolation kits were used to isolate memory (CD45RO+) and naive T cells from PBMC. From its cysteine to its phenylalanine, the CDR3 spans 13 amino acids. Of all the DNA, just the CDR3 is kept, 39 bases in frame from base 1. CDR1 MNHNY and CDR2 SVGAGI were looked up in the germline V gene (reference sequence). V is pared back by 4 bases and J by 2 bases, with 9 bases lying between the germline termini. The library was prepared using 5' RACE. TCRdb names Illumina HiSeq 2000 as the instrument used. Template switching introduced a universal primer binding site; the final cDNA contained a unique molecular identifier, enabling accurate counting of TCR cDNA molecules. First-strand cDNA for TCR alpha and beta chains was synthesized from specific primers in the conserved constant-segment region. To control for contamination, every cDNA library carried two barcodes: a SMART-Mk sample barcode plus Illumina barcodes. TruSeq adapter sequences and Illumina sample barcodes were added in two successive PCR steps. TCR alpha and beta cDNA libraries were sequenced on the Illumina HiSeq platform with custom primers. The study's processing was this. MiGEC was used to process raw reads and extract unique molecular identifiers, and MiXCR was used to find CDR3 positions. For each individual, recombination models were inferred using an EM algorithm with the repgenHMM and IGoR tools. The analysis of shared clonotypes was done with the tcR package in R, with sharing normalized by the product of cloneset sizes. To study raw recombination without the effects of thymic and clonal selection, out-of-frame nonproductive sequences were analyzed. The public reads were run again by TCRdb, first through fastp at Q25 and then through MiXCR, and only productive beta chains were kept. Rows are combined by CDR3 protein, so each entry shows the most common genes and DNA. TCRdb, not the original authors, processed these V and J calls. This sample has roughly 710,000 distinct CDR3 sequences in its table, and 6.1% of those were observed once. The ten largest clones take up approximately 1.6% of the sample.

The paper's findings and limits, for the study overall: Invariant T cells such as MAIT and iNKT could partly confound zero-insertion analyses, though diverse VJ usage argued against this for most clonotypes. Out-of-frame TCR alpha sharing in monozygotic twins was systematically underestimated by recombination models, whereas sharing between unrelated individuals was in agreement with the recombination models. Conclusions relied on cross-sectional statistical analysis, since the same donors could not be followed over many years. Abundant cord blood beta clonotypes carried fewer insertions; young adult naive repertoires showed a weaker similar trend, while memory repertoires showed none. Out-of-frame TCR alpha sequences shared between twins showed an excess of low generation-probability sequences compared with coincidental sharing between unrelated individuals. Excess twin sharing in beta out-of-frame sequences was weaker because fewer shared sequences lowered the signal-to-noise ratio.

Sequencing input: naive T cells sorted from blood. The meaning of the sample's cell subset or site label: cells isolated with a human naive T-cell isolation kit. The clonotype originates from a man aged 18 to 29 in good health. The chain was built from TRBV6-6 and TRBJ2-7; the D gene cannot be named for sure. The DNA sequence is given as TGTGCCAGCAGTTCGACACAGACCTACGAGCAGTACTTC. The translation is CASSSTQTYEQYF.